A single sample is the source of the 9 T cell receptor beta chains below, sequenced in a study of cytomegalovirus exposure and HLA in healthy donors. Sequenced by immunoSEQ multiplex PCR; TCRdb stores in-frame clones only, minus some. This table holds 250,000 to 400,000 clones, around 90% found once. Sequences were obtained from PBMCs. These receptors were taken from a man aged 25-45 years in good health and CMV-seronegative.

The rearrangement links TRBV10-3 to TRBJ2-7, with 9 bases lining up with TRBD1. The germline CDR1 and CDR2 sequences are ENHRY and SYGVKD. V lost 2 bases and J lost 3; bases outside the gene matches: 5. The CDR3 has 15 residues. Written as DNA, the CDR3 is TGTGCCATCAGTGAGGGGGACAGGGAACTCTACGAGCAGTACTTC. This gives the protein CAISEGDRELYEQYF.

The CDR3 loop reads CASSFPGEAYGYTF. In DNA, the CDR3 is TGCGCCAGCAGCTTCCCCGGGGAGGCCTATGGCTACACCTTC. The rearrangement joins TRBV5-1 to TRBJ1-2; no definite D call. Trimming stripped 2 bases from V and 4 bases from J, with 12 bases between. This CDR3 has 14 amino acids. Germline V lookup: CDR1 SGHRS, CDR2 YFSETQ.

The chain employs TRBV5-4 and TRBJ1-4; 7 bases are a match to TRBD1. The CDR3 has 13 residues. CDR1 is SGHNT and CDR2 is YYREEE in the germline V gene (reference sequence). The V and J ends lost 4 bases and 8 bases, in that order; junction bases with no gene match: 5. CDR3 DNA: TGTGCCAGCAGCGTACAGGGGAGAGAAAAACTGTTTTTT. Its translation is CASSVQGREKLFF. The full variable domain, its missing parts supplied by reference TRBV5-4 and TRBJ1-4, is ETGVTQSPTHLIKTRGQQVTLRCSSQSGHNTVSWYQQALGQGPQFIFQYYREEENGRGNFPPRFSGLQFPNYSSELNVNALELDDSALYLCASSVQGREKLFFGSGTQLSVL.

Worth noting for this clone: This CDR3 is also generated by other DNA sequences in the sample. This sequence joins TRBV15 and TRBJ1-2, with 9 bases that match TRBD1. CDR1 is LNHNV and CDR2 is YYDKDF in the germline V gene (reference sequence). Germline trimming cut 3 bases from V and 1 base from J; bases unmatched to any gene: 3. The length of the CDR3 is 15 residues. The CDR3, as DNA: TGTGCCACCAGCAGGGACAGGGGCAGTAACTATGGCTACACCTTC. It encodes CATSRDRGSNYGYTF.

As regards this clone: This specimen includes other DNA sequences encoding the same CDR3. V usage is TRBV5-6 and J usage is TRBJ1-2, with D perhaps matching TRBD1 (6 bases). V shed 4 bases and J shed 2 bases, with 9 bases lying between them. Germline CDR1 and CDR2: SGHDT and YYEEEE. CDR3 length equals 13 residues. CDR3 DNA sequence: TGTGCCAGCAGCCGTACAGGGAACTATGGCTACACCTTC. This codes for CASSRTGNYGYTF.

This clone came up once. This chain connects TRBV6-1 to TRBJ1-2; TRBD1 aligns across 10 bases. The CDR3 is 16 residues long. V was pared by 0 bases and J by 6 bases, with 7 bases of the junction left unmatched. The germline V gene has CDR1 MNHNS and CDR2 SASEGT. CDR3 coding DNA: TGTGCCAGCAGTGAAGCCTATCGGACAGGGGGGAATGGCTACACCTTC. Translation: CASSEAYRTGGNGYTF.

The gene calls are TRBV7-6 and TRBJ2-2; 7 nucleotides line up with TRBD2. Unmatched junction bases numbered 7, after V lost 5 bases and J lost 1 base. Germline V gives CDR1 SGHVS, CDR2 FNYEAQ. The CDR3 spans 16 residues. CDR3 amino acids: CASSVTGGQNTGELFF. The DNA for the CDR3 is TGTGCCAGCAGCGTTACGGGGGGTCAGAACACCGGGGAGCTGTTTTTT.

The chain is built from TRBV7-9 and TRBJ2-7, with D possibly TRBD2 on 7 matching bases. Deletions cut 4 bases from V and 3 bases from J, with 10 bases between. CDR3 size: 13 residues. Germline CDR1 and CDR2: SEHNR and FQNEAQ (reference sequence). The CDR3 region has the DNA TGTGCCAGCAGCTGGGGAGGGGGCTACGAGCAGTACTTC. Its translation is CASSWGGGYEQYF.

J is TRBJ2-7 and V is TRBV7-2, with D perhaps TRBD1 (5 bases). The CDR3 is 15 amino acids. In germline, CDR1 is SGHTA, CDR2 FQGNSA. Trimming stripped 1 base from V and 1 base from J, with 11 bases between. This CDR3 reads CASSLGVGASYEQYF. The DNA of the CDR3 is TGTGCCAGCAGCTTAGGGGTAGGGGCGTCCTACGAGCAGTACTTC.